This entry lists 7 T cell receptor beta chains sequenced from one sample in a study of human T cells and chemical hapten exposure. Time point defined: patch test 3, about 24 weeks after DPC sensitization. Treatment here: therapeutic diphenylcyclopropenone sensitization with weekly scalp DPC. Using its own MiXCR run on the RACE reads, TCRdb lists one record per CDR3 protein. The profile shows about 90,000 distinct CDR3 sequences, roughly a tenth of them singletons. The material sequenced was whole blood, taken in connection with sensitization to the hapten diphenylcyclopropenone (DPC). These receptors were collected from a woman in her twenties or thirties with alopecia areata. Some clones in this sample may be carry-over from other donors' samples.

The chain uses TRBV5-1 and TRBJ1-1, with TRBD1 as a possible D gene (5 bases). Trimming took 2 bases from V and 4 from J, leaving 15 bases between them. Germline V gene lookup returns CDR1 SGHRS and CDR2 YFSETQ. CDR3 length equals 15 residues. The CDR3 DNA reads TGCGCCAGCAGCTTAGACCCCCAGGGCGGCACTGAAGCTTTCTTT. Translated: CASSLDPQGGTEAFF.

This clonotype was seen repeatedly, ten times or more. The chain combines TRBV20-1 with TRBJ2-3, with D tentatively TRBD1 (6 bases). The CDR3 has 15 amino acids. V lost 1 base and J lost 3, with 14 bases in between. The germline gives CDR1 DFQATT, CDR2 SNEGSKA (reference sequence). The CDR3 reads CSARATGLGTDTQYF. DNA for the CDR3: TGCAGTGCTAGAGCTACAGGGCTCGGAACAGATACGCAGTATTTT.

This clonotype was detected many times. The V gene is TRBV7-9, the J gene TRBJ1-6, with D hard to call. Per germline, CDR1 SEHNR and CDR2 FQNEAQ (reference sequence). This CDR3 spans 13 amino acids. The ends were cut back, 5 bases at V and 9 bases at J, with 11 bases in the middle. The DNA of the CDR3 is TGTGCCAGCAGCAGAGCCGGACCTTCACCCCTCCACTTT. Translation: CASSRAGPSPLHF.

This clonotype came up many times. This chain links TRBV6-2 or TRBV6-3 with TRBJ2-3; D is perhaps TRBD2 (5 bases). V lost 7 bases and J 2 bases, leaving 10 bases between the germline ends. CDR3 length: 13 residues. Germline assignment: CDR1 MNHEY and CDR2 SVGEGT. The CDR3 loop is CASNGEVTDTQYF. The CDR3 DNA follows: TGTGCCAGCAACGGGGAAGTCACAGATACGCAGTATTTT.

Of note for this clonotype: It is unclear where the CDR3 begins or ends on the DNA, so no DNA is shown, and the CDR3 is as TCRdb lists it. V gene TRBV19 combines with J gene TRBJ2-6; the table assigns TRBD1, which was not confirmed against the DNA. CDR1 LNHDA and CDR2 SQIVND come from the germline V gene (reference sequence). With termini counted, the CDR3 has 15 amino acids. CDR3 protein: CASTSDRAGANVLTF.

This clonotype was detected many times. The rearrangement links TRBV28 to TRBJ1-5, with 7 bases lining up with TRBD1. CDR1 is MDHEN and CDR2 is SYDVKM in the germline V gene. J was trimmed by 3 bases and V by 6 bases; bases with no gene match: 8. CDR3 length: 15 amino acids. The CDR3 protein is CASRAKDRVNQPQHF. The CDR3 DNA reads TGTGCCAGCAGGGCTAAAGACAGGGTCAATCAGCCCCAGCATTTT.

The chain employs TRBV6-1 and TRBJ2-3, with no clear D. Germline V gene data show CDR1 as MNHNS and CDR2 as SASEGT. Trimming took 6 bases from V and 2 from J, leaving 12 bases between them. There are 14 residues in the CDR3. CDR3 residues: CASSSTSPTDTQYF. The CDR3 DNA is TGTGCCAGCAGCTCGACATCCCCCACAGATACGCAGTATTTT.